One sample yielded the 17 T cell receptor beta chains listed below, sequenced in a study of regulatory T cells in long-lasting Graves disease. According to the study, TCR beta libraries were built with iRepertoire HTBI primers and CDR3-region Arm-PCR. Using its own MiXCR run on the multiplex PCR reads, TCRdb lists one record per CDR3 protein. The sample has 300,000 to 400,000 distinct CDR3 sequences; about 14% are singletons. The time point denotes: newly diagnosed GD, antithyroid drugs for less than 3 months. Extracted PBMC RNA gave rise to the TCR library. This specimen consisted of peripheral blood mononuclear cells (PBMCs), obtained at new diagnosis, from a patient treated with antithyroid drugs. All receptors derive from a female donor with Graves disease.

At least ten counts were recorded for this clonotype. The V and J genes are TRBV19 and TRBJ1-2; D gene unclear. V shed 8 bases and J shed 4 bases, with 11 bases lying between them. The CDR3 extends over 12 amino acids. Germline V lookup: CDR1 LNHDA, CDR2 SQIVND (reference sequence). CDR3 in amino acids: CASPDESYGYTF. The DNA of the CDR3 is TGTGCCAGTCCCGACGAGTCCTATGGCTACACCTTC.

The chain links TRBV7-9 to TRBJ2-7; maybe TRBD2 (5 bases). Germline CDR1 is SEHNR and CDR2 is FQNEAQ (reference sequence). The CDR3 consists of 14 residues. V lost 4 bases, J lost 7 bases, and 17 bases lay in between. CDR3: CASSYSGPSGEQYF. CDR3 sequence (DNA): TGTGCCAGCAGCTACTCCGGGCCATCGGGGGAGCAGTACTTC.

This clonotype was seen many times. The gene calls are TRBV12-3 or TRBV12-4 and TRBJ2-3; 9 nucleotides match TRBD2. Unmatched junction bases numbered 8, after V lost 6 bases and J lost 1 base. CDR3 size: 16 residues. The CDR3 protein is CASSSLAGIRTDTQYF. Written as DNA, the CDR3 is TGTGCCAGCAGCTCTCTAGCGGGGATCCGCACAGATACGCAGTATTTT.

This clonotype was found many times. The rearrangement links TRBV7-2 to TRBJ1-1; D unclear. Germline CDR1 and CDR2: SGHTA and FQGNSA. CDR3 length equals 15 residues. Deletions cut 1 base from V and 0 bases from J, with 9 bases between. CDR3 DNA sequence: TGTGCCAGCAGCTTAGACAGATTAATGAACACTGAAGCTTTCTTT. This sequence encodes CASSLDRLMNTEAFF.

There are many counts of this clonotype. The chain joins TRBV2 to TRBJ1-3; possible D gene TRBD1, 6 bases. CDR1 and CDR2 (germline): SNHLY, FYNNEI. The CDR3 spans 13 residues. V gave up 10 bases and J gave up 4 bases, with 14 bases separating them. The CDR3 here is CAKGDGDGNTIYF. The CDR3 bases are TGTGCCAAGGGGGACGGAGACGGAAACACCATATATTTT. Variable domain in full (rest from reference TRBV2 and TRBJ1-3): EPEVTQTPSHQVTQMGQEVILRCVPISNHLYFYWYRQILGQKVEFLVSFYNNEISEKSEIFDDQFSVERPDGSNFTLKIRSTKLEDSAMYFCAKGDGDGNTIYFGEGSWLTVV.

Ten or more counts support this clonotype. The V gene is TRBV6-1, the J gene TRBJ2-2; 11 bases agree with TRBD2. V dropped 6 bases and J dropped 4; count of bases not matched to a gene: 19. The CDR3 extends over 20 amino acids. Germline values: CDR1 MNHNS, CDR2 SASEGT. As DNA, the CDR3 is TGTGCCAGCAGGGCCCCTCCCGGACTAGCGGGCCCAGTGTCCACCGGGGAGCTGTTTTTT. Amino acids: CASRAPPGLAGPVSTGELFF.

Many counts were recorded for this clonotype. The CDR3 nucleotides read TGTGCCAGCAGCTCGGTGAAGGGGGCGCGTGCCAAAAACATTCAGTACTTC. As protein: CASSSVKGARAKNIQYF. The chain recombines TRBV11-2 with TRBJ2-4, with TRBD1 matching over 7 bases. Trimming took 4 bases from V and 1 from J; bases not matched to a gene: 10. CDR1 SGHAT and CDR2 FQNNGV come from the germline V gene. The CDR3 extends over 17 amino acids.

Many counts were recorded for this clonotype. J is TRBJ1-3 and V is TRBV6-5; D gene unclear. The germline V gene has CDR1 MNHEY and CDR2 SVGAGI. The CDR3 totals 13 residues. The V end was cut by 2 bases, the J end by 5 bases, with 7 bases between. This CDR3 is CASSYSARNTIYF. CDR3 nucleotide sequence: TGTGCCAGCAGTTACAGTGCGAGAAACACCATATATTTT.

This clonotype was recorded at least ten times. The rearrangement uses TRBV29-1 and TRBJ1-1, with D possibly TRBD1 on 6 matching bases. CDR1 SQVTM and CDR2 ANQGSEA come from the germline V gene. The CDR3 is 13 residues long. The V end lost 3 bases, the J end lost 3 bases, and 11 bases lay between the germline ends. Here the CDR3 DNA reads TGCAGCGTTGACGGAGGGGGTTACACTGAAGCTTTCTTT. Residues: CSVDGGGYTEAFF. Full variable domain (outside the CDR3, taken from reference TRBV29-1 and TRBJ1-1): SAVISQKPSRDICQRGTSLTIQCQVDSQVTMMFWYRQQPGQSLTLIATANQGSEATYESGFVIDKFPISRPNLTFSTLTVSNMSPEDSSIYLCSVDGGGYTEAFFGQGTRLTVV.

This clonotype was seen ten or more times. The chain joins TRBV6-9 to TRBJ1-4, with TRBD1 as a possible D gene (6 bases). V was shortened by 3 bases and J by 10 bases, with 15 bases between the two germline ends. The germline V gene has CDR1 MNHGY and CDR2 SVAAGI. This CDR3 is built from 14 residues. The CDR3 loop reads CASSYSKQGGKLFF. The CDR3 nucleotides read TGTGCCAGCAGTTACTCGAAACAGGGAGGAAAACTGTTTTTT.

On this clonotype: This may come from a read error, since a much larger clone is one base off. The rearrangement uses TRBV5-1 and TRBJ2-1; no reliable D call. V was trimmed by 7 bases and J by 8 bases, leaving 16 bases between them. The germline V gene encodes CDR1 SGHRS and CDR2 YFSETQ. There are 13 residues in the CDR3. CDR3 in DNA: TGCGCCAGCGGGCCTAGACCCTGGGATGAGCAGTTCTTC. This encodes CASGPRPWDEQFF.

This clonotype came up many times. This CDR3 reads CASSLRGSHEQYF. The CDR3 DNA follows: TGTGCCAGCAGCTTACGCGGGAGCCACGAGCAGTACTTC. This chain connects TRBV5-4 to TRBJ2-7, with 7 bases fitting TRBD2. CDR3 length: 13 residues. The J segment lost 5 bases and the V segment lost 2 bases, leaving 4 bases of the junction unmatched. Germline lookup yields CDR1 SGHNT and CDR2 YYREEE (reference sequence).

This clonotype was seen many times. The chain couples TRBV12-5 to TRBJ2-1, with a tentative D call TRBD1 (6 bases). The CDR3 sequence is 15 residues long. Trimming stripped 4 bases from V and 2 bases from J, with 12 bases between. From germline, CDR1 is LGHNT and CDR2 FRNRAP. CDR3 sequence: CASGSIRGAYNEQFF. The CDR3 nucleotides are TGTGCTAGTGGTTCAATCAGGGGCGCCTACAATGAGCAGTTCTTC.

This clonotype was recorded at least ten times. The chain employs TRBV28 and TRBJ1-2; D perhaps matches TRBD1 (5 bases). The CDR3 has 14 residues. V was trimmed by 5 bases and J by 1 base, leaving 11 bases between them. Looked up from germline, CDR1 is MDHEN and CDR2 is SYDVKM. The CDR3 loop reads CASSPVQVNYGYTF. The CDR3 coding sequence is TGTGCCAGCAGTCCAGTACAGGTTAACTATGGCTACACCTTC.

This clonotype was seen more than once but under ten times. V usage is TRBV27 and J usage is TRBJ2-2; 8 positions match TRBD2. The CDR3 runs 14 residues. Germline loops: CDR1 MNHEY, CDR2 SMNVEV (reference sequence). Trimming took 8 bases from V and 1 from J; bases not matched to a gene: 3. The CDR3 is CASGGGKNTGELFF. The CDR3, as DNA: TGTGCCAGCGGCGGGGGGAAGAACACCGGGGAGCTGTTTTTT.

This clonotype has more than one count but fewer than ten. The CDR3 spells CASSQDRVRETQYF. CDR3 nucleotides: TGTGCCAGCAGCCAAGACCGGGTCCGAGAGACCCAGTACTTC. V usage is TRBV14 and J usage is TRBJ2-5; no definite D call. From germline, CDR1 is SGHDN and CDR2 FVKESK. This CDR3 spans 14 amino acids. The V and J ends lost 0 bases and 4 bases respectively, with 9 bases between them.

This clonotype was detected ten times or more. The rearrangement links TRBV9 to TRBJ1-1, with 7 bases matching TRBD1. Trimming at V came to 0 bases and at J to 1 base, leaving 6 bases not matched to a gene. Per germline, CDR1 SGDLS and CDR2 YYNGEE. The length of the CDR3 is 16 residues. The CDR3 coding sequence is TGTGCCAGCAGCGTAGGACAGGGCTTCACGAACACTGAAGCTTTCTTT. Protein: CASSVGQGFTNTEAFF.